This T cell receptor beta chain was sequenced during a study of T cells in Graves' hyperthyroidism and ophthalmopathy. RNA transcripts provided the source from which TCR beta CDR3 regions were amplified. First-round RT-PCR targeting the TCR CDR3 was performed with the HTBI primer set. TCRdb independently ran MiXCR on the multiplex PCR reads; one entry per CDR3 protein. The sample holds about 720,000 distinct CDR3 sequences, approximately 18% seen once. Per germline, CDR1 SQVTM and CDR2 ANQGSEA. Trimming took 2 bases from V and 0 from J; bases not matched to a gene: 9. CDR3 size: 17 residues. This TCR was recovered from a woman aged 45-60 years with Graves' hyperthyroidism that later progressed to Graves' ophthalmopathy. Sequenced material: blood. The chain couples TRBV29-1 to TRBJ2-5, with 10 bases identical to TRBD2. The CDR3 DNA sequence: TGCAGCGTTGAATGGTCTAGCGGGGGCGCCTACCAAGAGACCCAGTACTTC. It translates to CSVEWSSGGAYQETQYF.